One sample yielded the 28 T cell receptor beta chains listed below, sequenced in a study of prognosis after radiotherapy for stage I lung cancer. With two-round multiplex PCR, TCR beta CDR3 sequences were amplified from genomic DNA. First-round PCR, the initial amplification, used primers specific to each TRBV and TRBJ gene. TCRdb recomputed calls from the multiplex PCR reads with MiXCR, one row per CDR3 protein. This table has approximately 15,000 distinct CDR3 sequences, less than 45% appearing once. The specimen comprised PBMCs, sampled before or after stereotactic body radiation therapy (not recorded which). The receptors come from a donor over 45 with non-small cell lung cancer.

This clonotype was seen ten or more times. In nucleotides, the CDR3 is TGTGCCAGCAGCCCAGGACTAGCGGGGGGACTATACGAGCAGTACTTC. Translated: CASSPGLAGGLYEQYF. The rearrangement links TRBV12-3 or TRBV12-4 to TRBJ2-7, with TRBD2 matching over 14 bases. The CDR3 totals 16 residues. V trimming: 6 bases; J trimming: 4 bases; junction bases outside the gene matches: 8.

This clonotype showed up many times. This chain joins TRBV7-3 and TRBJ1-1, with 11 bases fitting TRBD1. V dropped 4 bases and J dropped 6; count of bases not matched to a gene: 1. Germline V gene sequence: CDR1 SGHTA, CDR2 FQGTGA. The CDR3 is 13 amino acids. CDR3 protein: CASSWTGGAEAFF. The CDR3 coding sequence is TGTGCCAGCAGCTGGACAGGGGGCGCTGAAGCTTTCTTT.

The chain couples TRBV27 to TRBJ2-1, with TRBD1 matching over 8 bases. Germline lookup yields CDR1 MNHEY and CDR2 SMNVEV (reference sequence). There are 17 residues in the CDR3. V lost 5 bases and J lost 10; bases outside the gene matches: 19. In nucleotides, the CDR3 is TGTGCCAGCAGTCCTAGATTGGACAGGGTGGAGACAATAGAGCAGTTCTTC. Translated: CASSPRLDRVETIEQFF.

This clonotype was counted ten times or more. V and J are TRBV7-9 and TRBJ1-3; TRBD1 is a possible D gene (6 bases). The CDR3 is made up of 15 amino acids. Per germline, CDR1 SEHNR and CDR2 FQNEAQ (reference sequence). V lost 5 bases, J lost 0 bases, and 11 bases lay in between. The CDR3 sequence is CASSAQGNSGNTIYF. The CDR3 DNA follows: TGTGCCAGCAGCGCACAGGGTAACTCTGGAAACACCATATATTTT.

This clonotype was counted many times. The V and J genes are TRBV30 and TRBJ2-7, with 10 bases fitting TRBD1. V was pared by 6 bases and J by 5 bases, with 10 bases of the junction left unmatched. Germline values: CDR1 GTSNPN, CDR2 SVGIG (reference sequence). The CDR3 length is 14 residues. DNA for the CDR3: TGTGCCTGCGAATTCCGGGACAGGGGACACGAGCAGTACTTC. Translation: CACEFRDRGHEQYF. Supplemented by reference TRBV30 and TRBJ2-7, the full variable domain reads SQTIHQWPATLVQPVGSPLSLECTVEGTSNPNLYWYRQAAGRGLQLLFYSVGIGQISSEVPQNLSASRPQDRQFILSSKKLLLSDSGFYLCACEFRDRGHEQYFGPGTRLTVT.

The chain joins TRBV7-6 to TRBJ2-7; a weak D match, TRBD1 (6 bases). V was pared by 6 bases and J by 3 bases, with 12 bases between. CDR3 size: 13 residues. Per the germline V gene, CDR1 is SGHVS and CDR2 is FNYEAQ. DNA for the CDR3: TGTGCCAGCAGACTGGGACACAACTACGAGCAGTACTTC. Translation gives CASRLGHNYEQYF.

There are many counts of this clonotype. The chain is built from TRBV12-3 or TRBV12-4 and TRBJ2-1; 8 nucleotides line up with TRBD2. Trimming removed 2 bases from V and 3 bases from J; junction bases left unmatched: 3. The length of the CDR3 is 15 residues. The CDR3 protein is CASSLMGLDYNEQFF. CDR3 nucleotide sequence: TGTGCCAGCAGTTTAATGGGACTAGACTACAATGAGCAGTTCTTC.

The count of this clonotype is one. The chain is built from TRBV11-2 and TRBJ1-3; D is undetermined. Trimming shortened V by 4 bases and J by 0 bases, and 13 bases separated the two germline ends. The germline V gene has CDR1 SGHAT and CDR2 FQNNGV. CDR3 size: 16 residues. The CDR3 protein is CASSSRTANSGNTIYF. Here the CDR3 DNA reads TGTGCCAGCAGCTCACGGACGGCTAACTCTGGAAACACCATATATTTT. Together with reference TRBV11-2 and TRBJ1-3, the CDR3 gives the full variable domain: EAGVAQSPRYKIIEKRQSVAFWCNPISGHATLYWYQQILGQGPKLLIQFQNNGVVDDSQLPKDRFSAERLKGVDSTLKIQPAKLEDSAVYLCASSSRTANSGNTIYFGEGSWLTVV.

This clonotype is medium-sized. The genes are TRBV19 and TRBJ1-2, with D unclear. This CDR3 is 15 amino acids long. Germline V gives CDR1 LNHDA, CDR2 SQIVND (reference sequence). Trimming stripped 3 bases from V and 6 bases from J, with 17 bases between. CDR3 bases: TGTGCCAGTAGTATCCTGACACCCTCCATCGATGGCTACACCTTC. Amino acids: CASSILTPSIDGYTF.

In this sample, this clonotype turned up many times. The DNA of the CDR3 is TGCGCCAGCAGCTTGTTCGATAACACTGAAGCTTTCTTT. Encoded protein: CASSLFDNTEAFF. The rearrangement links TRBV5-1 to TRBJ1-1; D call uncertain. Germline V gene lookup returns CDR1 SGHRS and CDR2 YFSETQ. The V end lost 1 base, the J end lost 2 bases, and 6 bases lay between the germline ends. CDR3 length equals 13 residues.

A single count supports this clonotype. It is likely a read error, because the conserved phenylalanine at the end of the CDR3 is missing. The DNA is left out, because the CDR3 cannot be placed on it with certainty; the CDR3 is given as TCRdb lists it. The rearrangement joins TRBV11-2 to TRBJ2-2; TRBD1 is the table's D call and was not checked against the DNA. The CDR3 is 14 residues long, counting both termini. Germline CDR1 is SGHAT and CDR2 is FQNNGV. The CDR3 is CASSRGTGTGELFL.

The chain uses TRBV3-1 and TRBJ1-1; D might be TRBD1 (5 bases). CDR1 is LGHDT, CDR2 YNNKEL, per germline (reference sequence). This CDR3 is 13 amino acids long. Trimming pared 2 bases from V and 7 bases from J, leaving 11 bases between. The CDR3 nucleotides are TGTGCCAGCAGCCAAAGGGCAGGGAGTGAAGCTTTCTTT. As protein: CASSQRAGSEAFF.

By sample fraction, this clonotype is medium-sized (0.01 to 0.1%). The V gene is TRBV5-1, the J gene TRBJ2-2; a weak D match, TRBD1 (6 bases). Per the germline V gene, CDR1 is SGHRS and CDR2 is YFSETQ. Trimming removed 0 bases from V and 1 base from J, with 16 bases in between. This CDR3 has 18 residues. CDR3 sequence: CASSLALTGHRNTGELFF. For the CDR3, the DNA is TGCGCCAGCAGCTTGGCCCTTACGGGACATAGGAACACCGGGGAGCTGTTTTTT.

In its sample, this clonotype is medium-sized. The gene calls are TRBV27 and TRBJ2-3, with TRBD2 identical over 9 bases. J lost 4 bases, V lost 5 bases, and 10 bases had no gene match. The CDR3 sequence is 16 residues long. CDR1 is MNHEY and CDR2 is SMNVEV in the germline V gene (reference sequence). CDR3 DNA sequence: TGTGCCAGCAGTCCCCCCGGACTAGCGTATTCAGATACGCAGTATTTT. Encoded protein: CASSPPGLAYSDTQYF.

This clonotype came up once. The V gene is TRBV6-1, the J gene TRBJ1-1; the D is unclear. V lost 6 bases, J lost 4 bases, and 21 bases lay in between. CDR1 and CDR2 from the germline V gene are MNHNS and SASEGT. The CDR3 spans 16 residues. The CDR3 sequence: CASRVRTPPLSTEAFF. The DNA for the CDR3 is TGTGCCAGCAGGGTTAGGACCCCCCCGTTGAGCACTGAAGCTTTCTTT.

This clonotype was seen at least ten times. The V and J genes are TRBV12-3 or TRBV12-4 and TRBJ1-1, with a tentative D call TRBD1 (5 bases). V was pared by 4 bases and J by 3 bases, with 12 bases between. The CDR3 spans 14 residues. CDR3 sequence (DNA): TGTGCCAGCAGTTCTCGACAGTGGGACACTGAAGCTTTCTTT. Translating gives CASSSRQWDTEAFF.

This clonotype was seen many times. The V and J genes are TRBV10-3 and TRBJ1-2; D is perhaps TRBD1 (6 bases). Trimming shortened V by 4 bases and J by 8 bases, and 11 bases separated the two germline ends. The germline V gene encodes CDR1 ENHRY and CDR2 SYGVKD. There are 12 residues in the CDR3. Written as DNA, the CDR3 is TGTGCCATCAGTGTAGGGGGAGGAGGCTACACCTTC. Its translation is CAISVGGGGYTF.

This clonotype has ten or more counts. The rearrangement uses TRBV7-9 and TRBJ1-6; 7 nucleotides align to TRBD1. The CDR3 sequence is 15 residues long. Germline lookup yields CDR1 SEHNR and CDR2 FQNEAQ (reference sequence). Trimming at V came to 4 bases and at J to 12 bases, leaving 12 bases not matched to a gene. The chain's CDR3 is CASSSRQGPSIPLHF. The CDR3 bases are TGTGCCAGCAGCTCCCGACAGGGTCCATCAATACCCCTCCACTTT.

The chain links TRBV27 to TRBJ2-5, with TRBD2 identical over 13 bases. TRBJ2-1 explains the end of the DNA better; the J call may be wrong. CDR3 length: 14 amino acids. The germline V gene has CDR1 MNHEY and CDR2 SMNVEV (reference sequence). The CDR3 nucleotides read TGTGCCAGCACCCGACTAGCGGGAGGCGATGAGCAGTTCTTC. It translates to CASTRLAGGDEQFF.

This clonotype is categorized as medium-sized. The CDR3 region has the DNA TGTGCCTGGAGTGCGGGCGGTGGGAGTCAGCCCCAGCATTTT. The encoded protein is CAWSAGGGSQPQHF. The genes are TRBV30 and TRBJ1-5, with D uncertain. Trimming pared 1 base from V and 6 bases from J, leaving 13 bases between. CDR1 and CDR2 (germline): GTSNPN, SVGIG (reference sequence). CDR3 length: 14 amino acids.

Relative to its sample, this clonotype is medium-sized. V and J are TRBV5-1 and TRBJ1-2; 9 nucleotides match TRBD1. This CDR3 region has 14 residues. The germline V gene has CDR1 SGHRS and CDR2 YFSETQ. V trimming: 0 bases; J trimming: 4 bases; junction bases outside the gene matches: 1. The CDR3 sequence: CASSLGTGAYGYTF. In DNA, the CDR3 is TGCGCCAGCAGCTTGGGGACAGGGGCCTATGGCTACACCTTC.

This clonotype was seen many times. This rearrangement joins TRBV3-1 to TRBJ2-2, with D possibly TRBD2 on 5 matching bases. CDR3 size: 17 residues. CDR1 and CDR2 (germline): LGHDT, YNNKEL (reference sequence). With 1 base removed from V and 1 base from J, the gap between germline ends came to 13 bases. CDR3 in DNA: TGTGCCAGCAGCCAAGGGGCAGGACTCAAGAACACCGGGGAGCTGTTTTTT. It encodes CASSQGAGLKNTGELFF. Full variable domain (missing parts from reference TRBV3-1 and TRBJ2-2): DTAVSQTPKYLVTQMGNDKSIKCEQNLGHDTMYWYKQDSKKFLKIMFSYNNKELIINETVPNRFSPKSPDKAHLNLHINSLELGDSAVYFCASSQGAGLKNTGELFFGEGSRLTVL.

This clonotype was recorded at least ten times. The chain has TRBV5-1 and TRBJ2-2; D unclear. The V and J ends lost 0 bases and 5 bases respectively, with 5 bases between them. The CDR3 covers 13 residues. Per the germline V gene, CDR1 is SGHRS and CDR2 is YFSETQ. As DNA, the CDR3 is TGCGCCAGCAGCTTGGGGGCGACCGGGGAGCTGTTTTTT. Encoded protein: CASSLGATGELFF.

This clonotype has only a few counts. A much larger clone differs from this one at a single base, so this may be a read error. This rearrangement joins TRBV20-1 to TRBJ2-7, with 9 bases fitting TRBD1. CDR3 size: 15 residues. V lost 0 bases and J lost 13; bases outside the gene matches: 16. Per germline, CDR1 DFQATT and CDR2 SNEGSKA (reference sequence). CDR3 amino acids: CSARDWSPGQGVSYF. As DNA, the CDR3 is TGCAGTGCTAGAGATTGGTCCCCGGGACAGGGTGTATCCTACTTC.

This clonotype was observed at least ten times. The chain links TRBV15 to TRBJ2-3, with D perhaps given as TRBD1 or TRBD2 (6 bases each). Germline CDR1 and CDR2: LNHNV and YYDKDF (reference sequence). There are 16 residues in the CDR3. V shed 1 base and J shed 1 base, with 12 bases lying between them. Written as DNA, the CDR3 is TGTGCCACCAGCAGAGGGCCGGGGGCGGGCACAGATACGCAGTATTTT. This codes for CATSRGPGAGTDTQYF.

This chain uses TRBV7-9 with TRBJ2-2; unclear D gene. The CDR3 is made up of 14 amino acids. Germline V CDR1 and CDR2: SEHNR, FQNEAQ (reference sequence). V lost 1 base, J lost 0 bases, and 3 bases lay in between. For the CDR3, the DNA is TGTGCCAGCAGCTTAGTCGCGAACACCGGGGAGCTGTTTTTT. This sequence encodes CASSLVANTGELFF.

Ten or more counts support this clonotype. The J gene is TRBJ1-1, the V gene TRBV5-1; D remains ambiguous. The CDR3 runs to 13 residues. Trimming stripped 3 bases from V and 5 bases from J, with 11 bases between. Germline V CDR1 and CDR2: SGHRS, YFSETQ. CDR3 residues: CASSSTDGTEAFF. CDR3 in DNA: TGCGCCAGCAGCTCTACGGACGGGACTGAAGCTTTCTTT.

The J gene is TRBJ2-2, the V gene TRBV28, with D unclear. The V gene's germline CDR1 is MDHEN and CDR2 SYDVKM. The CDR3 totals 14 residues. V lost 3 bases to trimming and J lost 1 base, with 6 bases between them. The CDR3 sequence: CASSFSLNTGELFF. For the CDR3, the DNA is TGTGCCAGCAGTTTTTCCCTGAACACCGGGGAGCTGTTTTTT.